This T cell receptor (beta chain) was documented in a study of molecular identifiers for immune sequencing clone quantification. Study-wide findings and caveats: Clones that exceeded 20 RNA copies held over 98% of effector molecules, yet under 1% in naive cells.

At least ten counts were recorded for this clonotype. Its matching antigen is unknown. The authors sorted naive CD8 T cells as CD8+CD4-CCR7+CD45RA+. TCRdb analysed the PCR reads with MiXCR anew, one entry per CDR3 protein. The sample has 20,000 to 30,000 distinct CDR3 sequences; under 20% are singletons. V dropped 4 bases and J dropped 6; count of bases not matched to a gene: 12. The CDR3 contains 16 residues. The V gene's germline CDR1 is LNHDA and CDR2 SQIVND (reference sequence). This rearrangement joins TRBV19 to TRBJ2-1, with 7 bases identical to TRBD2. The TCR originated in a human donor in good health. Some libraries in this study had Jurkat cell RNA spiked in. The source material was naive CD8+ T cells from blood, with Jurkat cell RNA spiked in. The subset: FACS-sorted CD8+CD4-CCR7+CD45RA+ naive T cells. The CDR3: CASSTGLPPPLNEQFF. The CDR3 DNA reads TGTGCCAGTAGTACGGGACTACCGCCACCTCTCAATGAGCAGTTCTTC.